This T cell receptor (beta chain) stems from a study of T cell responses to AZD1222 COVID-19 vaccine. Study-level information: Second-dose recipients at about 4 or about 12 weeks were treated as one pooled group. Study findings and constraints: Regions 160-218 and 743-854 held dominance among vaccine-associated CD4 TCRs, which spanned spike. All repertoire sampling was performed exclusively after the peak T cell response. Close to half of all spike-specific TCRs reportedly target regions of the variants that are unmutated.

Turning to this clone: Its antigen is undetermined.

Trimming took 6 bases from V and 4 from J, leaving 19 bases between them. The germline gives CDR1 SGHTA, CDR2 FQGTGA. CDR3 length: 16 residues. Data came from immunoSEQ multiplex PCR; TCRdb stores just in-frame clones and leaves some out. In the table there are under 200,000 clones, about 93% of which are singletons. The sequencing here drew on peripheral blood, taken on day 0 of AZD1222 vaccination. V usage is TRBV7-3 and J usage is TRBJ2-1, with D perhaps TRBD1 (6 bases). The receptor was derived from an adult in good health. For the CDR3, the DNA is TGTGCCAGCAGTACGGACTCGGGACAAAGGTACAATGAGCAGTTCTTC. This encodes CASSTDSGQRYNEQFF.